The 5 T cell receptor beta chains presented below share a single source sample, sequenced in a study of T cells after yellow fever vaccination. TCRdb reanalysed the 5' RACE reads using MiXCR and keeps one entry per CDR3 protein. Here the sample spans 300,000 to 400,000 distinct CDR3 sequences, about 4% being singletons. Sequenced here: PBMCs, sampled 5 days after the yellow fever booster vaccination. The receptors originated from a man younger than 30 who received the YFV17D yellow fever vaccine.

This clonotype was seen at least ten times. This chain joins TRBV20-1 and TRBJ2-5, with 13 bases lining up with TRBD2. CDR1 is DFQATT, CDR2 SNEGSKA, per germline (reference sequence). V lost 0 bases and J lost 6; bases outside the gene matches: 4. The CDR3 contains 15 residues. The CDR3 sequence is CSARDWTSGGKTQYF. In DNA form, the CDR3 reads TGCAGTGCTAGAGATTGGACTAGCGGGGGAAAGACCCAGTACTTC.

This clonotype came up many times. J is TRBJ2-1 and V is TRBV7-3, with TRBD1 matching 12 bases. With V trimmed by 7 bases and J by 7 bases, 14 bases remained unmatched. The CDR3 is made up of 17 amino acids. Germline-derived CDR1 and CDR2 are SGHTA and FQGTGA. This chain's CDR3 is CASTKRGGTGGWNEQFF. As DNA, the CDR3 is TGTGCCAGCACGAAAAGGGGCGGGACAGGGGGCTGGAATGAGCAGTTCTTC.

This clonotype was seen a handful of times. V and J are TRBV7-3 and TRBJ2-2; 12 bases map to TRBD2. This CDR3 has 18 amino acids. V shed 5 bases, J shed 3 bases, and the junction held 10 bases outside the gene matches. From germline, CDR1 is SGHTA and CDR2 FQGTGA. The CDR3: CASSKRTSGVGYTGELFF. CDR3 DNA sequence: TGTGCCAGCAGCAAACGGACTAGCGGGGTTGGGTACACCGGGGAGCTGTTTTTT.

This clonotype was seen ten or more times. Because the CDR3's place on the DNA is in doubt, the DNA is left out and the CDR3 is given as listed by TCRdb. The chain employs TRBV5-1 and TRBJ2-5; TRBD1, the D gene given by the table, was not confirmed from the DNA. The germline CDR1 and CDR2 sequences are SGHRS and YFSETQ. The CDR3 length is 17 residues, termini included. CDR3: CASSFPRFGPGQETQYF.

This clonotype occurred a few times. J is TRBJ2-7 and V is TRBV9; no clear D gene. The germline V gene encodes CDR1 SGDLS and CDR2 YYNGEE. The CDR3 loop spans 11 amino acids. Trimming removed 0 bases from V and 5 bases from J, with 3 bases in between. For the CDR3, the DNA is TGTGCCAGCAGCGTAGACCACGAGCAGTACTTC. Protein: CASSVDHEQYF.